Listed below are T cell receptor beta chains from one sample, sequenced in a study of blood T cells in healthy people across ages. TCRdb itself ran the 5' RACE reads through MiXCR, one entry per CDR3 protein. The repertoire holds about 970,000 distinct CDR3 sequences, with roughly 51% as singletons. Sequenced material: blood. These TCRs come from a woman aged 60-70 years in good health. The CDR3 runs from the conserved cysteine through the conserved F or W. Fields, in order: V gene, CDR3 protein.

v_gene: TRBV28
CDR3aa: CASSFGDATETQYF

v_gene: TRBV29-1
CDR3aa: CSVLGGEVGETQYF

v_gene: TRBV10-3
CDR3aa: CAISESTVRGANEQYF

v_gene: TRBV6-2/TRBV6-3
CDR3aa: CASGEPVVSTGELFF

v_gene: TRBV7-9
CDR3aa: CASSLENGYTF

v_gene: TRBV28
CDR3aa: CASSLFRLAGTSSYEQYF

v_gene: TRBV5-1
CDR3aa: CASSTGGGHGYTF

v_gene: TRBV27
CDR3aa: CASSSRRLYQETQYF

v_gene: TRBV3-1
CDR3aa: CASSQREVSYNEQFF

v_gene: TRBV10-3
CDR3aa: CAINGDTPYEQYF

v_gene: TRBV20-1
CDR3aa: CSASSPSGNYEQFF

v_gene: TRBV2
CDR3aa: CASSERRQPSTDTQYF

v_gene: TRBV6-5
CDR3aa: CASSAPRLGYEQYF

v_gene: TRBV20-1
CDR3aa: CSARDIETGAFYEQYF

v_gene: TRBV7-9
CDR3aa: CTSSLAGGLETQYF

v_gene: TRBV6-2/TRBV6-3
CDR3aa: CASRASFKGITDTQYF

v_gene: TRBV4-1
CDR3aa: CASSQYRITDTQYF

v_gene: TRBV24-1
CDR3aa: CATSLAGAREVEQFF

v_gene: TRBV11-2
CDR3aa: CASSSIDQEAFF

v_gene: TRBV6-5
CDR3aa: CASRGTGGVDGYTF

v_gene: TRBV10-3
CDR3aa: CAINGQGVYEQYF

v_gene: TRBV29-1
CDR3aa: CSVGQGARTGELFF

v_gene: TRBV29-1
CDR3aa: CSVDASPETQYF

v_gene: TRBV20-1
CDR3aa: CSAPGQLNEQFF

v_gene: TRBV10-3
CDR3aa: CAISGRGREQYF

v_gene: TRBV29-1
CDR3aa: CSVVEGLAGADTQYF

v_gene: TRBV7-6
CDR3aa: CASSLTGQGEKLFF

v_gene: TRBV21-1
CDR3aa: CASSKESGRPLCSSYEQYF

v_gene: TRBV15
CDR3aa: CATSRDQDANTGELFF

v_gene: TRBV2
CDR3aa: CASSEYLSGHGEKLFF

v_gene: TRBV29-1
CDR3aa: CSVERLFHEQFF

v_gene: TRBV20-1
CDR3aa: CSAGTYYEQYF

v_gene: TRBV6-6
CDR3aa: CASSYEGLPYEQYF

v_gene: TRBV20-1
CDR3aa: CSAPVGSGANVLTF

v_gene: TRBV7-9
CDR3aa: CASSLISTEKLFF

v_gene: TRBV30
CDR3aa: CAWSSGTGFYGYTF

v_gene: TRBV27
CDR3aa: CASSLPNSYEQYF

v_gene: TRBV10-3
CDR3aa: CAIRQTGEEADEQYF

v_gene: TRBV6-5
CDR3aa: CASSYSRASGNQPQHF

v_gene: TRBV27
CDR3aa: CASSSQLPGLAGGYEQFF

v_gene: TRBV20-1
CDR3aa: CSARTTSGYFNEQFF

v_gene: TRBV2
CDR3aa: CASSDKGHTNYGYTF

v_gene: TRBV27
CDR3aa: CASSLNSIGLAGQETQYF